Shown below are 12 T cell receptor beta chains from a single sample sequenced in a study of cytomegalovirus exposure and HLA in healthy donors. This PCR relied on a set of 60 Vbeta primers and 13 Jbeta primers. This table comes from immunoSEQ multiplex PCR, and its TCRdb copy is limited to in-frame clones, with some not included. The sample lists around 250,000 clones, over 70% seen once, with roughly 7.4% in the top ten. Source material: PBMCs. All receptors derive from a woman aged 60-75 years in good health and CMV-seropositive.

The chain couples TRBV5-1 to TRBJ2-5; TRBD2 agrees at 7 bases. The DNA end is more similar to TRBJ2-7, so the J call may be wrong. Germline V gives CDR1 SGHRS, CDR2 YFSETQ. The CDR3 totals 12 residues. CDR3: CASSPQRGEQYF. As DNA, the CDR3 is TGCGCCAGCAGCCCGCAGCGGGGCGAGCAGTACTTC.

The V and J genes are TRBV18 and TRBJ2-3; possibly TRBD2 for D (7 bases). Deletions cut 2 bases from V and 1 base from J, with 13 bases between. The CDR3 sequence is 16 residues long. Germline loops: CDR1 KGHSH, CDR2 LQKENI. CDR3: CASSPGRGAGTDTQYF. For the CDR3, the DNA is TGTGCCAGCTCACCAGGGAGGGGGGCCGGCACAGATACGCAGTATTTT.

The chain carries TRBV6-5 and TRBJ1-1; D is uncertain. CDR1 MNHEY and CDR2 SVGAGI come from the germline V gene. This CDR3 has 14 amino acids. Trimming removed 8 bases from V and 11 bases from J, with 24 bases in between. The chain's CDR3 is CASGSGRVSNRAFF. For the CDR3, the DNA is TGTGCCAGCGGCTCCGGGAGAGTAAGCAATCGGGCTTTCTTT.

V gene TRBV2 combines with J gene TRBJ1-5, with 7 bases fitting TRBD1. The CDR3 totals 14 residues. Germline V lookup: CDR1 SNHLY, CDR2 FYNNEI. The ends lost 6 bases at V and 6 bases at J; junction bases unmatched: 8. CDR3 loop: CASSRQGSGQPQHF. DNA for the CDR3: TGTGCCAGCAGCCGACAGGGTAGCGGTCAGCCCCAGCATTTT.

The CDR3 nucleotides are TGCGCCAGCAGCTTGGATACTAGTTTGGGGAATGAGCAGTTCTTC. This gives the protein CASSLDTSLGNEQFF. The chain carries TRBV5-1 and TRBJ2-1; TRBD2 might be the D (5 bases). This CDR3 is 15 amino acids long. Trimming removed 0 bases from V and 7 bases from J, with 14 bases in between. Germline V gene lookup returns CDR1 SGHRS and CDR2 YFSETQ.

This clone was detected only once. V usage is TRBV7-8 and J usage is TRBJ1-1, with a tentative D call TRBD1 (6 bases). The CDR3 consists of 15 residues. Trimming took 5 bases from V and 4 from J, leaving 17 bases between them. Germline-derived CDR1 and CDR2 are SGHVS and FQNEAQ. The CDR3, as DNA: TGTGCCAGCAGCCCCTGGACAGAACGGATCACTGAAGCTTTCTTT. This translates into CASSPWTERITEAFF.

This clone occurred a few times. This chain links TRBV27 with TRBJ1-3; D is uncertain. The CDR3 is 15 residues long. The germline gives CDR1 MNHEY, CDR2 SMNVEV (reference sequence). V lost 1 base and J lost 1, with 8 bases in between. The CDR3 sequence is CASSLFANSGNTIYF. The DNA of the CDR3 is TGTGCCAGCAGTTTATTCGCGAATTCTGGAAACACCATATATTTT.

The chain has TRBV7-8 and TRBJ1-4; possibly TRBD1 for D (5 bases). Per germline, CDR1 SGHVS and CDR2 FQNEAQ. Trimming removed 6 bases at V and 8 bases at J, with 25 bases between. The CDR3 is made up of 17 amino acids. CDR3 bases: TGTGCCAGCAGGAAATTCCGGGCCCAGGGAGGTGGGGAAAAACTGTTTTTT. Amino acids: CASRKFRAQGGGEKLFF. Filled out from reference TRBV7-8 and TRBJ1-4, the complete variable domain reads GAGVSQSPRYKVAKRGQDVALRCDPISGHVSLFWYQQALGQGPEFLTYFQNEAQLDKSGLPSDRFFAERPEGSVSTLKIQRTQQEDSAVYLCASRKFRAQGGGEKLFFGSGTQLSVL.

The chain combines TRBV23-1 with TRBJ1-5; the D gene is possibly TRBD1 (5 bases). TRBV23-1 is an open reading frame, and its role is uncertain. The CDR3 runs 15 residues. Trimming shortened V by 4 bases and J by 3 bases, and 13 bases separated the two germline ends. The CDR3, as DNA: TGCGCCAGCAGTCTGCCAAACAGGAACAATCAGCCCCAGCATTTT. The encoded protein is CASSLPNRNNQPQHF.

Comments on this clone: A junction boundary mismatches the germline segment, possibly from a read error. The V gene is TRBV7-7, the J gene TRBJ2-7; D is perhaps TRBD2 (6 bases). The V gene's germline CDR1 is SSHAT and CDR2 FNYEAQ (reference sequence). This CDR3 has 16 residues. CDR3 in DNA: TGTGCTAGCAGCTCCCAACTCAGCGCGGGACTCGACGAGCAGTACTTC. Translation gives CASSSQLSAGLDEQYF.

To note about this clone: One end of the junction varies from germline; a read error may be responsible. The chain couples TRBV7-9 to TRBJ2-7, with TRBD2 identical over 11 bases. Germline V gene lookup returns CDR1 SEHNR and CDR2 FQNEAQ (reference sequence). The CDR3 sequence is 15 residues long. The CDR3: CSSSPGTSGFYEQYF. The CDR3 DNA follows: TGTTCCAGCAGCCCCGGGACTAGCGGCTTCTACGAGCAGTACTTC. Together with reference TRBV7-9 and TRBJ2-7, the CDR3 gives the full variable domain: DTGVSQNPRHKITKRGQNVTFRCDPISEHNRLYWYRQTLGQGPEFLTYFQNEAQLEKSRLLSDRFSAERPKGSFSTLEIQRTEQGDSAMYLCSSSPGTSGFYEQYFGPGTRLTVT.

The rearrangement links TRBV11-1 to TRBJ2-1, with 7 bases that match TRBD2. This CDR3 is 15 amino acids long. With V trimmed by 0 bases and J by 9 bases, 8 bases remained unmatched. Germline V gene lookup returns CDR1 SGHAT and CDR2 FQDESV (reference sequence). CDR3 protein: CASSLAARETIEQFF. The DNA of the CDR3 is TGTGCCAGCAGCTTAGCGGCGCGGGAGACGATTGAGCAGTTCTTC.